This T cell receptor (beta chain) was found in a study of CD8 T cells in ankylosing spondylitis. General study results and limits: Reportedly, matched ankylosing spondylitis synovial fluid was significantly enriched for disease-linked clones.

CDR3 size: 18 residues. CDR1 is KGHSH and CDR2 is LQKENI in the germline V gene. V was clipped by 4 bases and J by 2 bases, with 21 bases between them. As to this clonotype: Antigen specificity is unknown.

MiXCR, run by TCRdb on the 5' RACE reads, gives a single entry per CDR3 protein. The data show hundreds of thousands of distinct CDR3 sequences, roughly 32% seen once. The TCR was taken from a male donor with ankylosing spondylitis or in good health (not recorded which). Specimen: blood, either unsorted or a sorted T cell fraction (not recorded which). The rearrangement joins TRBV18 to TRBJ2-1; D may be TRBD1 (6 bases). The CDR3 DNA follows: TGTGCCAGCTCACTACTCGGTGGTATGGCAGGGGCCTACAATGAGCAGTTCTTC. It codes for CASSLLGGMAGAYNEQFF.